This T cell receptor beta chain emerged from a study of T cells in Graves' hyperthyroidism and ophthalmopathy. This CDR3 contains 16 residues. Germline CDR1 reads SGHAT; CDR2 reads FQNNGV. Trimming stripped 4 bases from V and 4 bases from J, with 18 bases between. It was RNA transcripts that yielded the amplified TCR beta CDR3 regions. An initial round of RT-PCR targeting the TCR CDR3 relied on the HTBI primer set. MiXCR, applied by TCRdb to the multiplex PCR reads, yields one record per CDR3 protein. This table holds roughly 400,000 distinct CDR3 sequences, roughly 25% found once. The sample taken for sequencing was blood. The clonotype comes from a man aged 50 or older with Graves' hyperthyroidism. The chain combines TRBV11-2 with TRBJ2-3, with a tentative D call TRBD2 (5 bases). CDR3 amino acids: CASSSRTRVSADTQYF. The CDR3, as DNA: TGTGCCAGCAGCTCGCGGACTCGAGTCTCAGCAGATACGCAGTATTTT.